This TCR beta chain is from a study of blood T cell repertoires in COVID-19. Looking at the study overall: T cells, B-cell-depleted T cells, or PBMCs provided the cDNA or gDNA that served as material.

This clone has just one count. Assay used: immunoSEQ multiplex PCR; TCRdb lists only in-frame clones, some missing. Seen here are under 200,000 clones, around 86% observed once, and the top ten hold just over 2.5%. The specimen sequenced was peripheral blood. The sequence derives from a woman older than 75 with COVID-19, enrolled during active disease.

CDR3 coding DNA: TGTGCCAGCAGCCCAGGGTCCGGCTCTGGAAACACCATATATTTT. Its translation is CASSPGSGSGNTIYF. This chain uses TRBV7-3 with TRBJ1-3; D is perhaps TRBD1 (5 bases). Germline-derived CDR1 and CDR2 are SGHTA and FQGTGA. The CDR3 has 15 residues. V was cut by 5 bases and J by 0 bases, with 11 bases left in between.